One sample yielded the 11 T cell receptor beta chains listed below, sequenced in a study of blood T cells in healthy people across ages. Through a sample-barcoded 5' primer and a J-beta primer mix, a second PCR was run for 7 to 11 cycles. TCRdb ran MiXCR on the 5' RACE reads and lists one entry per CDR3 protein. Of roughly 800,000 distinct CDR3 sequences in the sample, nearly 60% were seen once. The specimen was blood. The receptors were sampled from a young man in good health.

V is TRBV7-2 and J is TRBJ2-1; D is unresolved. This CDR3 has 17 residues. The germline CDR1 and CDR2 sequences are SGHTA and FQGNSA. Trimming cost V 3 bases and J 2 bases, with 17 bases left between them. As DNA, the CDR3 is TGTGCCAGCAGCTTGCTCCCCTACAGCCTCGCCTACAATGAGCAGTTCTTC. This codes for CASSLLPYSLAYNEQFF. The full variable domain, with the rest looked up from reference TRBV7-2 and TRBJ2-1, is GAGVSQSPSNKVTEKGKDVELRCDPISGHTALYWYRQSLGQGLEFLIYFQGNSAPDKSGLPSDRFSAERTGGSVSTLTIQRTQQEDSAVYLCASSLLPYSLAYNEQFFGPGTRLTVL.

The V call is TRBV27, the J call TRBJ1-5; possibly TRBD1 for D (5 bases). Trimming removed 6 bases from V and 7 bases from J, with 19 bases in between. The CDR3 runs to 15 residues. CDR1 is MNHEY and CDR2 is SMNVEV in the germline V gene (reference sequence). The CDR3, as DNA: TGTGCCAGCAGCCTAGCGGGGGGGGTAGACCAGCCCCAGCATTTT. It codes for CASSLAGGVDQPQHF.

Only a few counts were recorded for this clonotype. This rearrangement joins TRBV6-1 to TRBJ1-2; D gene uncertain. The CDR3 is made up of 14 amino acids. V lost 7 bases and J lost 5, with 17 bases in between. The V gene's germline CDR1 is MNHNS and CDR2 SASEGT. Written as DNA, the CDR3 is TGTGCCAGCACCTATGAGGACCTTGGGTATGGCTACACCTTC. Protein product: CASTYEDLGYGYTF.

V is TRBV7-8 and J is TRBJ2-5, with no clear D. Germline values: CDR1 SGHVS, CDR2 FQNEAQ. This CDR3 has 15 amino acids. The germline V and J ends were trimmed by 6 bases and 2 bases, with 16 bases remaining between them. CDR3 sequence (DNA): TGTGCCAGCAGTCGGGTCTCTACCCTTCAAGAGACCCAGTACTTC. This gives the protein CASSRVSTLQETQYF.

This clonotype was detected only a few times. As DNA, the CDR3 is TGTGCCACCAGCAGAGGTGTGTCAGGAGAACAGTACTTC. Residues: CATSRGVSGEQYF. This chain joins TRBV15 and TRBJ2-7; D ambiguous. V shed 1 base and J shed 10 bases, with 14 bases lying between them. From germline, CDR1 is LNHNV and CDR2 YYDKDF (reference sequence). The CDR3 consists of 13 residues.

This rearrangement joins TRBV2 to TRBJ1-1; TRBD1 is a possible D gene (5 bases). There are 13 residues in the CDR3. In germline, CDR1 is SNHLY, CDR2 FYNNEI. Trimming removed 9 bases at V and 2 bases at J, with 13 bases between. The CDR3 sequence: CASSTEHNTEAFF. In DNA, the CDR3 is TGTGCCAGTTCGACAGAACACAACACTGAAGCTTTCTTT.

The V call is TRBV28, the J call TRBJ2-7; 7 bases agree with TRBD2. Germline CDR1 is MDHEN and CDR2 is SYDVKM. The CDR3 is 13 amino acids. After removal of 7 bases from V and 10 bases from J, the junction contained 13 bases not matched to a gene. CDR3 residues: CASNRSGPDIQYF. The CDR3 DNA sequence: TGTGCCAGCAACCGTAGCGGGCCGGATATTCAGTACTTC.

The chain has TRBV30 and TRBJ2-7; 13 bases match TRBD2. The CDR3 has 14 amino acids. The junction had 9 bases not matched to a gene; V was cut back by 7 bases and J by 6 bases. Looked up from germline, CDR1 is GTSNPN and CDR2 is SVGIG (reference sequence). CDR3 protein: CAFNRGLAGPEQYF. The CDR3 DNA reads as TGTGCCTTCAACCGGGGACTAGCGGGACCCGAGCAGTACTTC.

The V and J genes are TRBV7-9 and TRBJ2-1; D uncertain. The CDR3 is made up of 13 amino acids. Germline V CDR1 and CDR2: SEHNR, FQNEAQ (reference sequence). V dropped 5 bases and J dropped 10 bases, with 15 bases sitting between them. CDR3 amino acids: CASSPQKSNEQFF. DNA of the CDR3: TGTGCCAGCAGCCCCCAAAAGAGCAACGAGCAGTTCTTC.

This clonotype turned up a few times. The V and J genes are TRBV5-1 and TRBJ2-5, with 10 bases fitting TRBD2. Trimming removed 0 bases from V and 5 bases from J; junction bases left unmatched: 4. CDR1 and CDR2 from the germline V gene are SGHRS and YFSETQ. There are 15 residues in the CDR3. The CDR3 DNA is TGCGCCAGCAGCTTGGCCACTAGCGGGATCGAGACCCAGTACTTC. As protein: CASSLATSGIETQYF.

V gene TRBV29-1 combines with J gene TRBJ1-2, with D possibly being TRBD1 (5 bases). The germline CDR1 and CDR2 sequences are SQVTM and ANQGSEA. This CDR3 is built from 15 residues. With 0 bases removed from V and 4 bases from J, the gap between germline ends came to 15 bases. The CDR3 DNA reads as TGCAGCGTTGAAGATGGGGGGTCGGCGAGCTATGGCTACACCTTC. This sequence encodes CSVEDGGSASYGYTF.